Listed below are T cell receptor beta chains from one sample, sequenced in a study of blood T cell repertoires in COVID-19. Assay: immunoSEQ multiplex PCR; the TCRdb copy retains only in-frame clones and omits some. The sample shows about 200,000 clones, about 82% of them seen only once. Sequencing was done on a sample of PBMCs or T cells enriched from blood (not recorded which). The receptor source for this set is a man aged 40-49 years with acute COVID-19. The CDR3 runs from the conserved cysteine through the conserved F or W. The D gene is left open where the match is weak. Rows give clone size only sometimes, using once, few, many, or a class for an expanded clone.

clone size: -; V gene: TRBV29-1; D gene: -; J gene: TRBJ1-1; CDR3 DNA: TGCAGCGTTGAAGGACAGCTGAACACTGAAGCTTTCTTT; CDR3 protein: CSVEGQLNTEAFF
clone size: -; V gene: TRBV4-1; D gene: -; J gene: TRBJ2-7; CDR3 DNA: TGCGCCAGCAGCCAAGATCGCACAGTAGTCTACGAGCAGTACTTC; CDR3 protein: CASSQDRTVVYEQYF
clone size: -; V gene: TRBV27; D gene: TRBD1; J gene: TRBJ1-5; CDR3 DNA: TGTGCCAGCAGTTTATTAACACCGGACAGGGGAGTTCAGCCCCAGCATTTT; CDR3 protein: CASSLLTPDRGVQPQHF
clone size: few; V gene: TRBV11-2; D gene: TRBD2; J gene: TRBJ2-1; CDR3 DNA: TGTGCCAGCAGCTTAGAGGTAGCGGGAGGGGGTGAGCAGTTCTTC; CDR3 protein: CASSLEVAGGGEQFF
clone size: -; V gene: TRBV6-5; D gene: -; J gene: TRBJ1-2; CDR3 DNA: TGTGCCGGAAAACAGGGTTCCTTTGGCTACACCTTC; CDR3 protein: CAGKQGSFGYTF
clone size: -; V gene: TRBV5-1; D gene: -; J gene: TRBJ2-6; CDR3 DNA: TGCGCCAGCAGCTTGGCCCGTGGCAGCGGCTCTGGGGCCAACGTCCTGACTTTC; CDR3 protein: CASSLARGSGSGANVLTF
clone size: -; V gene: TRBV19; D gene: -; J gene: TRBJ2-1; CDR3 DNA: TGTGCCAGTAGTATAGAATGGGACTCCCCGGACAACAATGAGCAGTTCTTC; CDR3 protein: CASSIEWDSPDNNEQFF
clone size: -; V gene: TRBV3-1/TRBV3-2; D gene: -; J gene: TRBJ2-5; CDR3 DNA: TGTGCCAGCAGCCCCTTTCAAGAGACCCAGTACTTC; CDR3 protein: CASSPFQETQYF
clone size: -; V gene: TRBV14; D gene: TRBD1; J gene: TRBJ1-2; CDR3 DNA: TGTGCCAGCAGCCAAACCCGGGACAGGGGGCGCACAAACTATGGCTACACCTTC; CDR3 protein: CASSQTRDRGRTNYGYTF
clone size: -; V gene: TRBV28; D gene: -; J gene: TRBJ2-6; CDR3 DNA: TGTGCCAGCAGCCCACCCCAGGGGCTGGGGGCCAACGTCCTGACTTTC; CDR3 protein: CASSPPQGLGANVLTF
clone size: -; V gene: TRBV24-1; D gene: -; J gene: TRBJ2-1; CDR3 DNA: TGTGCCACCAGTGACGAGGGCAAATTGATTAATGAGCAGTTCTTC; CDR3 protein: CATSDEGKLINEQFF
clone size: -; V gene: TRBV5-1; D gene: TRBD1; J gene: TRBJ2-7; CDR3 DNA: TGCGCCAGCAGCTCCCTGGGCAGGGGGCGAGACGAGCAGTACTTC; CDR3 protein: CASSSLGRGRDEQYF
clone size: -; V gene: TRBV27; D gene: -; J gene: TRBJ2-3; CDR3 DNA: TGTGCCAGCAAGCAGGGCCCAGATACGCAGTATTTT; CDR3 protein: CASKQGPDTQYF
clone size: once; V gene: TRBV25-1; D gene: -; J gene: TRBJ2-1; CDR3 DNA: TGTGCCAGCAGTGGGCCTCCCCAGACTACCACCTACAATGAGCAGTTCTTC; CDR3 protein: CASSGPPQTTTYNEQFF
clone size: -; V gene: TRBV4-3; D gene: -; J gene: TRBJ1-1; CDR3 DNA: TGCCCCCCCCGCCGGAAGGGGGGGGGCGAGATAGCCGTTGAAGCTTTCTTT; CDR3 protein: CPPRRKGGGEIAVEAFF
clone size: -; V gene: TRBV19; D gene: TRBD1; J gene: TRBJ2-5; CDR3 DNA: TGTGCCAGTAGCCCCGGACAGGGTAGAGGGGAGACCCAGTACTTC; CDR3 protein: CASSPGQGRGETQYF
clone size: -; V gene: TRBV11-2; D gene: -; J gene: TRBJ2-2; CDR3 DNA: TGTGCCAGCAGCCTAGGACAGCTGAACGGGGAGCTGTTTTTT; CDR3 protein: CASSLGQLNGELFF
clone size: -; V gene: TRBV27; D gene: -; J gene: TRBJ1-5; CDR3 DNA: TGTGCCAGCAGTTTATCCGGGTCCATCCTCAATCAGCCCCAGCATTTT; CDR3 protein: CASSLSGSILNQPQHF
clone size: -; V gene: TRBV3-1/TRBV3-2; D gene: -; J gene: TRBJ2-1; CDR3 DNA: TGTGCCAGCAGCTCGGACTCCGGGGCCTACAATGAGCAGTTCTTC; CDR3 protein: CASSSDSGAYNEQFF
clone size: -; V gene: TRBV25-1; D gene: TRBD1; J gene: TRBJ2-7; CDR3 DNA: TGTGCCAGCGCCGGACAGGGGGATCGGGAGCAGTACTTC; CDR3 protein: CASAGQGDREQYF
clone size: -; V gene: TRBV7-2; D gene: TRBD2; J gene: TRBJ2-7; CDR3 DNA: TGTGCCAGCAGCTTAGCCGCGGGAGGGCCCCTTCAACAGTACTTC; CDR3 protein: CASSLAAGGPLQQYF
clone size: many; V gene: TRBV6-1; D gene: -; J gene: TRBJ2-2; CDR3 DNA: TGTGCCAGCAGTGAAACTCGCGGGGCCGCGACCGGGGAGCTGTTTTTT; CDR3 protein: CASSETRGAATGELFF
clone size: -; V gene: TRBV18; D gene: -; J gene: TRBJ2-3; CDR3 DNA: TGTGCCAGCTCACCTCTGAAGGGGGCAGATACGCAGTATTTT; CDR3 protein: CASSPLKGADTQYF
clone size: -; V gene: TRBV6-5; D gene: TRBD1; J gene: TRBJ1-6; CDR3 DNA: TGTGCCAGCAGTAGATGGACAGGGCAGGAATCACCCCTCCACTTT; CDR3 protein: CASSRWTGQESPLHF
clone size: -; V gene: TRBV5-8; D gene: TRBD1; J gene: TRBJ1-2; CDR3 DNA: TGTGCCAGCAGCTCCTTACCGGGACAGGGGCCAAGTGCTGGCTACACCTTC; CDR3 protein: CASSSLPGQGPSAGYTF
clone size: -; V gene: TRBV2; D gene: TRBD1; J gene: TRBJ2-6; CDR3 DNA: TGTGCCAGCAGTACAGGGGCTGGGGCCAACGTCCTGACTTTC; CDR3 protein: CASSTGAGANVLTF
clone size: -; V gene: TRBV12-3/TRBV12-4; D gene: -; J gene: TRBJ2-7; CDR3 DNA: TGTGCCAGCAGATATACAGGGACAATCGAGCAGTACTTC; CDR3 protein: CASRYTGTIEQYF
clone size: -; V gene: TRBV18; D gene: TRBD1; J gene: TRBJ1-4; CDR3 DNA: TGTGCCAGCTCACCCGGGACAGGCGATGAAAAACTGTTTTTT; CDR3 protein: CASSPGTGDEKLFF
clone size: -; V gene: TRBV7-2; D gene: -; J gene: TRBJ1-6; CDR3 DNA: TGTGCCAGCAGCTTCATAGAGATTTATAATTCACCCCTCCACTTT; CDR3 protein: CASSFIEIYNSPLHF
clone size: -; V gene: TRBV27; D gene: -; J gene: TRBJ1-5; CDR3 DNA: TGTGCCAGCAGTTTAGGAGCTTATAGCAATCAGCCCCAGCATTTT; CDR3 protein: CASSLGAYSNQPQHF
clone size: -; V gene: TRBV5-1; D gene: TRBD2; J gene: TRBJ2-7; CDR3 DNA: TGCGCCAGCAGCTTGGAGTCTAGCGGGAAGTACGAGCAGTACTTC; CDR3 protein: CASSLESSGKYEQYF
clone size: -; V gene: TRBV6-4; D gene: TRBD1; J gene: TRBJ2-4; CDR3 DNA: TGTGCCAGCGGGGACAGGCCCGGGCACATTCAGTACTTC; CDR3 protein: CASGDRPGHIQYF
clone size: -; V gene: TRBV24-1; D gene: TRBD1; J gene: TRBJ1-1; CDR3 DNA: TGTGCCACCAGGGACAGGGGGTGGTCCACTGAAGCTTTCTTT; CDR3 protein: CATRDRGWSTEAFF
clone size: once; V gene: TRBV27; D gene: TRBD1; J gene: TRBJ2-5; CDR3 DNA: TGTGCCAGCAGTTTGGGACAGGGAGTATGGGAGACCCAGTACTTC; CDR3 protein: CASSLGQGVWETQYF
clone size: -; V gene: TRBV6-5; D gene: -; J gene: TRBJ2-4; CDR3 DNA: TGTGCCAGCAGATACAGGGGGGGAAACATTCAGTACTTC; CDR3 protein: CASRYRGGNIQYF
clone size: once; V gene: TRBV18; D gene: TRBD2; J gene: TRBJ2-3; CDR3 DNA: TGTGCCAGCTCACTGACTAGCGGGAGTACGCAGTATTTT; CDR3 protein: CASSLTSGSTQYF
clone size: -; V gene: TRBV3-1/TRBV3-2; D gene: -; J gene: TRBJ1-5; CDR3 DNA: TGTGCCAGCAGCCAAAGAGGAAGCAATCAGCCCCAGCATTTT; CDR3 protein: CASSQRGSNQPQHF
clone size: -; V gene: TRBV7-8; D gene: -; J gene: TRBJ2-6; CDR3 DNA: TGTGCCAGCAGCTTGACAGATTGGGGGGCCAACGTCCTGACTTTC; CDR3 protein: CASSLTDWGANVLTF
clone size: -; V gene: TRBV7-3; D gene: -; J gene: TRBJ1-6; CDR3 DNA: TGTGCCAGCAGCTTAAATACCCCAGGGTCAGGGTCACCCCTCCACTTT; CDR3 protein: CASSLNTPGSGSPLHF
clone size: -; V gene: TRBV24-1; D gene: -; J gene: TRBJ2-5; CDR3 DNA: TGTGCCACCAGTGAACCGGGTACACAAGAGACCCAGTACTTC; CDR3 protein: CATSEPGTQETQYF
clone size: -; V gene: TRBV9; D gene: TRBD2; J gene: TRBJ2-1; CDR3 DNA: TGTGCCAGCAGCGTAGGGGGGAGGGTTTACAATGAGCAGTTCTTC; CDR3 protein: CASSVGGRVYNEQFF
clone size: few; V gene: TRBV19; D gene: -; J gene: TRBJ2-3; CDR3 DNA: TGTGCCAGTAGTATATCAGGGGGGAGCACAGATACGCAGTATTTT; CDR3 protein: CASSISGGSTDTQYF
clone size: -; V gene: TRBV25-1; D gene: TRBD1; J gene: TRBJ1-4; CDR3 DNA: TGTGCCAGCTCACGACAGGGGGGTGGAAAACTGTTTTTT; CDR3 protein: CASSRQGGGKLFF
clone size: -; V gene: TRBV6-5; D gene: TRBD1; J gene: TRBJ2-3; CDR3 DNA: TGTGCCACCTCCCGGGACAGGGTGGCAGATACGCAGTATTTT; CDR3 protein: CATSRDRVADTQYF
clone size: -; V gene: TRBV5-1; D gene: -; J gene: TRBJ1-4; CDR3 DNA: TGCGCCAGCAGCTTTCAGGGAGGGAATGAAAAACTGTTTTTT; CDR3 protein: CASSFQGGNEKLFF
clone size: -; V gene: TRBV27; D gene: -; J gene: TRBJ2-1; CDR3 DNA: TGTGCCAGCAGTTTATCCAGATCTGAGCAGTTCTTC; CDR3 protein: CASSLSRSEQFF
clone size: -; V gene: TRBV4-3; D gene: TRBD1; J gene: TRBJ2-2; CDR3 DNA: TGCGCCAGCAGCCAACCAGGGGGCGCCGGGGAGCTGTTTTTT; CDR3 protein: CASSQPGGAGELFF
clone size: -; V gene: TRBV19; D gene: TRBD2; J gene: TRBJ2-1; CDR3 DNA: TGTGCCAGTAGAAGCGGGAGTAGAAATGAGCAGTTCTTC; CDR3 protein: CASRSGSRNEQFF
clone size: few; V gene: TRBV18; D gene: TRBD2; J gene: TRBJ2-2; CDR3 DNA: TGTGCCAGCTCACCGAAGCGGGAGGAAGTAGGGACCGGGGAGCTGTTTTTT; CDR3 protein: CASSPKREEVGTGELFF
clone size: -; V gene: TRBV20-1; D gene: -; J gene: TRBJ2-1; CDR3 DNA: TGCAGTGCTAGCCCCAGCGATGAGCAGTTCTTC; CDR3 protein: CSASPSDEQFF
clone size: -; V gene: TRBV28; D gene: -; J gene: TRBJ1-5; CDR3 DNA: TGTGCCAGCAGTTTACCAGGGCCGAGCAATCAGCCCCAGCATTTT; CDR3 protein: CASSLPGPSNQPQHF
clone size: -; V gene: TRBV7-8; D gene: -; J gene: TRBJ1-4; CDR3 DNA: TGTGCCAGCAGCCTCGACAGTAATGAAAAACTGTTTTTT; CDR3 protein: CASSLDSNEKLFF
clone size: -; V gene: TRBV7-9; D gene: -; J gene: TRBJ2-3; CDR3 DNA: TGTGCCAGCAGCCAGGCGGGACAGAGCACAGATACGCAGTATTTT; CDR3 protein: CASSQAGQSTDTQYF
clone size: once; V gene: TRBV28; D gene: -; J gene: TRBJ1-5; CDR3 DNA: TGTGCCAGCAGCCCCCAAGGCCCTCGAGGGTCCCAGCATTTT; CDR3 protein: CASSPQGPRGSQHF
clone size: few; V gene: TRBV20-1; D gene: TRBD2; J gene: TRBJ2-1; CDR3 DNA: TGCAGTGCTAGTAAGGCGGGAGAAGGAGATGAGCAGTTCTTC; CDR3 protein: CSASKAGEGDEQFF
clone size: -; V gene: TRBV11-3; D gene: TRBD2; J gene: TRBJ2-1; CDR3 DNA: TGTGCCAGCAGCTTAGGTCGGACTAGAAGCAATGAGCAGTTCTTC; CDR3 protein: CASSLGRTRSNEQFF